This TCR beta chain is from a study of T cell repertoires in cytomegalovirus infection (dated by TCRdb to between 2018 and 2021). Study-wide context: The peptide stimulations were aimed at well-studied HLA-B-restricted epitopes as well as recently identified HLA-C-restricted CMV epitopes, whose presentation resists viral immunomodulation. Because public TCR beta signatures pointed to carriage of CMV infection together with the matching HLA type, the HLA type of each donor mattered for the analysis. Broad study findings and their caveats: In the ex vivo response, HLA-C-restricted CMV-specific TCR beta clonotypes were dominant, and in two of eight donors the single most frequent clonotype came from this HLA-C-restricted group. Carriers of CMV infection plus the relevant HLA type were discriminated by the cumulative frequency of public TCR beta family members in the study cohort and in an independent roughly 350-donor cohort.

The treatment or condition label on this specimen signifies: in vitro stimulation with specific CMV peptide epitopes to enrich CMV-specific T cells. The CDR3, cysteine through phenylalanine, is 13 amino acids long. Of the read, only the CDR3 DNA is kept; its 39 bases are in frame from base 1. CDR1 SGHTS and CDR2 YDEGEE were looked up in the germline V gene. Trimming takes 6 bases off V and 15 bases off J; junction bases not matched to a gene: 9. Comment on this clonotype: Its antigen specificity is not known. No base quality values were provided; no much bigger clone lies one nucleotide off.

Sequencing was carried out with an Illumina HiSeq 1500. TCRdb reprocessed the public reads (quality trimming at Q25 with fastp, clone calling with MiXCR) and kept in-frame beta chains. Identical CDR3 protein sequences are pooled into one entry, listed with their most common genes and DNA. This sample lists about 900,000 distinct CDR3 sequences; approximately 31% were detected once. The top ten clonotypes cover 10% to 15% of the sample. The rearranged segments are TRBV5-8 and TRBJ1-6, and 10 bases in between align with TRBD1. The source is a human donor in good health (CMV status not recorded). Some clones in this sample may be carry-over from other donors' samples. Specimen: cultured CD8+ T cells from PBMCs, collected from culture after CMV antigen stimulation. The CDR3 is CASMGQGPRDLHF. The DNA sequence is TGTGCCAGCATGGGACAGGGGCCAAGGGACCTCCACTTT.